This TCR beta chain was captured in a study of T cells generated in artificial thymic organoids. Semi-nested PCR with reverse primers in the TRAC or TRBC constant regions amplified each chain separately. First-strand cDNA was made from around 3.5 to 500 ng RNA. In TCRdb, the 5' RACE reads were re-called with MiXCR into one record per CDR3 protein. Here the sample spans fewer than 9,500 distinct CDR3 sequences, roughly a quarter being singletons. Artificial thymic organoids aggregated human hematopoietic stem and progenitor cells with human DLL1-expressing MS5 murine stromal cells. The seeding cells were CD34+CD3- hematopoietic stem and progenitor cells purified by FACS to remove T cells. Input was about 35,000 to 230,000 sorted cells per sample. Study-wide results and limits: TCR diversity of organoid-derived CD8 single positive cells matched thymic and naive blood cells.

The CDR3 is 13 amino acids. Between the trimmed V and J ends, which lost 3 bases and 1 base, there was a span of 6 bases. Relative to its sample, this clonotype is medium-sized. Its antigen is not identified. This sequence was found in a human donor who gave cord blood stem cells for thymic organoid culture, a cardiac surgery patient who gave postnatal thymus, or a blood donor (not recorded which). The chain employs TRBV12-3 or TRBV12-4 and TRBJ1-1; D not resolved. Sample: naive CD8+ T cells grown in artificial thymic organoids from cord blood stem and progenitor cells. Subset specified: CD3+TCRalphabeta+CD8SP T cells; for blood, CD45RO-CCR7+ naive CD8+ T cells. CDR3 DNA: TGTGCCAGCAGTTTTGGGGAGAACACTGAAGCTTTCTTT. Translation gives CASSFGENTEAFF.